Described below is a single TCR beta chain sequence and its context. Its target antigen remains unknown. The record has no base qualities; no much larger clone is one base away. These data come from a study of T-cell memory formation after mild COVID-19 (dated by TCRdb to about 2021). A note on the overall study: Most TCR sequence clusters were specific to one of the two donors. In a couple of donors, T-cell clones that expanded and contracted after mild COVID-19 were followed by sequencing TCRalpha and TCRbeta repertoires longitudinally. Two young, previously healthy adult volunteers made up the cohort, one male and one female.

TCRdb shows the sequencer as Illumina NovaSeq 6000. Using 5'RACE with constant-segment primers, TCRalpha and TCRbeta cDNA libraries were constructed, with sample barcodes and unique molecular identifiers added in the process. RNA was extracted from every sample with Trizol reagent. Library amplification was performed in two PCR steps, and a second sample barcode and Illumina TruSeq adapters were introduced in the second step. Sequencing of the libraries was done on an Illumina NovaSeq, producing 2 x 150 bp paired-end reads. The authors' analysis ran thus. Demultiplexing of reads and collapsing into UMI-guided consensus sequences were performed with migec v1.2.7. Using mixcr v2.1.11, the UMI consensuses were aligned to TRA and TRB V and J templates and assembled into clonotypes. A clonotype was counted as expanded or contracted only when both edgeR and NoisET called the clonotype significant, with the noise models trained on biological replicates. For edgeR calls, a false discovery rate-adjusted p below 0.01 and a log2 fold-change threshold of 1 were applied. As an exploratory analysis of dynamics, max-normalized trajectories of the 1000 most abundant clonotypes were examined by PCA with hierarchical clustering. Separately sequenced CD4+ and CD8+ repertoires were used to assign the CD4 or CD8 phenotype of responding clones. TCRdb trimmed public reads at Q25 via fastp, called clones via MiXCR and kept in-frame beta chains. Records with the same CDR3 protein are collapsed into one entry carrying the most frequent genes and DNA. The V and J calls and clone size come from TCRdb's table, not from the authors' own analysis. This sample has 350,000 to 450,000 distinct CDR3 sequences in its table, and under 30% of those were observed once. Less than 15% of the sample lies in the top ten.

Ficoll-Paque density gradient centrifugation was the method used to isolate PBMCs. Trimming removed 2 bases from V and 3 bases from J, leaving 13 bases between the germline ends. Spanning cysteine to phenylalanine, the CDR3 consists of 14 amino acids. Only the CDR3 portion is preserved as DNA: 42 bases, with reading frame beginning at the first base. The germline V gene (reference sequence) gives CDR1 as DFQATT and CDR2 as SNEGSKA. Study-wide findings and limitations: Clones contracting from day 15 to 85 had balanced CD4/CD8 phenotypes, while a second wave expanding from day 15 to 37 was biased towards CD4+. The detection of some responding clones in pre-infection memory suggests that pre-existing cross-reactive memory T cells joined the SARS-CoV-2 response. Only a couple of mild cases were covered by the study, and larger cohorts that include severe cases with pre-infection samples were considered necessary. Contracting CD4+ clones appeared mostly in the CM and EM memory subsets, whereas CD8+ clones were enriched in EMRA. Whether the second-wave clones peaking on day 37 were SARS-CoV-2 specific was not confirmed.

The source is an adult woman who had mild COVID-19 (a few samples of this study predate the infection). The sample titles of this study are shuffled in the database, so cell type and time point are left out; the donor was told from shared clones. The V and J genes are TRBV20-1 and TRBJ1-1; a tentative D call is TRBD1 (5 bases match). The material sequenced was PBMCs or a T cell subset sorted from them (not recorded which). DNA sequence: TGCAGTGCTAGACGCGGGACTAAGGACACTGAAGCTTTCTTT. Translated, it gives CSARRGTKDTEAFF.